This T cell receptor beta chain was obtained from a study of T cell changes during pregnancy in multiple sclerosis. CDR1 is SEHNR, CDR2 FQNEAQ, per germline (reference sequence). V gave up 0 bases and J gave up 3 bases; unmatched junction bases: 4. This CDR3 has 15 residues. Produced via immunoSEQ multiplex PCR; TCRdb's table is partial and in-frame only. Here the sample spans tens of thousands of clones, 93% being singletons. The chain links TRBV7-9 to TRBJ2-7, with 8 bases identical to TRBD1. This receptor was obtained from a female donor with multiple sclerosis, enrolled in a pregnancy study. The sample here was CD8+ T cells from peripheral blood mononuclear cells, taken in the second trimester of pregnancy. This CDR3 is CASSLAQGGLYEQYF. The DNA of the CDR3 is TGTGCCAGCAGCTTAGCACAGGGGGGACTCTACGAGCAGTACTTC.